This T cell receptor (beta chain) was documented in a study of OX40 agonist ivuxolimab in advanced cancers. Study overall: At just under 85% male, the cohort had a mean age of around 56 years, ranging from roughly 20 to 79.

Germline lookup yields CDR1 LNHDA and CDR2 SQIVND (reference sequence). V dropped 3 bases and J dropped 2 bases, with 11 bases sitting between them. The CDR3 runs 15 residues. Autoimmune disease history or systemic immunosuppression meant exclusion. Clones were read by immunoSEQ multiplex PCR, and TCRdb kept only the in-frame ones, dropping some. Of roughly 83,000 clones listed, about 90% are singletons. This chain connects TRBV19 to TRBJ2-1; a weak D match, TRBD2 (6 bases). The sequence came from an adult with an advanced solid tumor such as melanoma, head and neck, liver or kidney cancer. Sequencing was performed on CD4+ or CD8+ T cells sorted from blood, taken in a trial of the OX40 agonist ivuxolimab. Written as DNA, the CDR3 is TGTGCCAGTAGTATCCGCGGGGACCCCTACAATGAGCAGTTCTTC. Translated, it gives CASSIRGDPYNEQFF.